The 17 T cell receptor beta chains below all came from one sample that was sequenced in a study of CD8 T cells in ankylosing spondylitis. Study-level results: Ankylosing spondylitis blood appeared to be characterized by a TCR beta motif of about eight highly homologous variants.

Their antigens are not known. TCRdb used MiXCR to reprocess the 5' RACE reads, holding one entry per CDR3 protein. The sample contains 250,000 to 350,000 distinct CDR3 sequences, 6.5% to 10% of which appear only once. Sequencing was done on a sample of blood, either unsorted or a sorted T cell fraction (not recorded which). Receptor source: a male donor with ankylosing spondylitis.

About this clonotype: A read error may be the cause here, since a much bigger clone is one base away. This CDR3 is missing its conserved last phenylalanine or tryptophan, likely due to a read error. The chain joins TRBV12-3 or TRBV12-4 to TRBJ2-1; D may be TRBD1 or TRBD2 (5 bases each). CDR3 length equals 13 residues. The V end was cut by 5 bases, the J end by 7 bases, with 12 bases between. The CDR3 region is CASSLGGVNEQFV. The CDR3 DNA reads as TGTGCCAGCAGTCTTGGGGGTGTAAATGAGCAGTTCGTC.

The chain links TRBV27 to TRBJ2-7, with 12 bases matching TRBD2. Per germline, CDR1 MNHEY and CDR2 SMNVEV (reference sequence). With V trimmed by 7 bases and J by 6 bases, 4 bases remained unmatched. The CDR3 sequence is 13 residues long. CDR3 residues: CASTTSGSPEQYF. The CDR3 region has the DNA TGTGCCAGCACGACTAGCGGGAGTCCCGAGCAGTACTTC.

This clonotype was counted only a few times. The chain uses TRBV20-1 and TRBJ2-7, with D perhaps matching TRBD1 or TRBD2 (5 bases each). CDR1 is DFQATT and CDR2 is SNEGSKA in the germline V gene (reference sequence). The CDR3 totals 11 residues. V shed 6 bases and J shed 2 bases, with 8 bases lying between them. In nucleotides, the CDR3 is TGCAGTGCGGAGGACACCTACGAGCAGTACTTC. Translation gives CSAEDTYEQYF.

This clonotype was seen only a few times. The chain uses TRBV5-1 and TRBJ2-1; 8 nucleotides agree with TRBD1. The V gene end was trimmed by 2 bases and the J gene end by 7 bases; junction bases not matched to a gene: 8. The germline CDR1 and CDR2 sequences are SGHRS and YFSETQ. The length of the CDR3 is 15 residues. CDR3 bases: TGCGCCAGCAGCTTACAGGGGGTAGGGTGGAATGAGCAGTTCTTC. This translates into CASSLQGVGWNEQFF.

Only a few counts were recorded for this clonotype. V is TRBV20-1 and J is TRBJ1-5; D gene ambiguous. Germline loops: CDR1 DFQATT, CDR2 SNEGSKA (reference sequence). The CDR3 is made up of 13 amino acids. V gave up 6 bases and J gave up 7 bases, with 16 bases separating them. CDR3 loop: CSATKGITQPQHF. The CDR3 DNA follows: TGCAGTGCCACCAAAGGAATAACGCAGCCCCAGCATTTT.

This clonotype was counted between two and nine times. The chain couples TRBV11-2 to TRBJ1-1; 8 bases match TRBD1. V lost 1 base to trimming and J lost 6 bases; unmatched junction nucleotides: 4. CDR3 length equals 14 residues. Per the germline V gene, CDR1 is SGHAT and CDR2 is FQNNGV. The CDR3 is CASSLGVQGAEAFF. CDR3 sequence (DNA): TGTGCCAGCAGCTTAGGAGTACAGGGGGCTGAAGCTTTCTTT.

This clonotype was seen at least ten times. The chain has TRBV28 and TRBJ2-1, with 14 nucleotides matching TRBD2. In germline, CDR1 is MDHEN, CDR2 SYDVKM. The CDR3 is made up of 15 amino acids. V shed 6 bases, J shed 9 bases, and the junction held 7 bases outside the gene matches. The CDR3 DNA sequence: TGTGCCAGCAGAAGACTAGCGGGAGGGCCCGGTGAGCAGTTCTTC. Translation gives CASRRLAGGPGEQFF.

The sample holds many counts of this clonotype. This chain connects TRBV11-2 to TRBJ2-1; 11 bases are shared with TRBD2. The CDR3 loop spans 17 amino acids. Germline V gene lookup returns CDR1 SGHAT and CDR2 FQNNGV. After removal of 1 base from V and 7 bases from J, the junction contained 9 bases not matched to a gene. In DNA form, the CDR3 reads TGTGCCAGCAGCTTAGGCTTTAGCGGGAGGGCGCGGAATGAGCAGTTCTTC. This translates into CASSLGFSGRARNEQFF. The full variable domain, its missing parts supplied by reference TRBV11-2 and TRBJ2-1, is EAGVAQSPRYKIIEKRQSVAFWCNPISGHATLYWYQQILGQGPKLLIQFQNNGVVDDSQLPKDRFSAERLKGVDSTLKIQPAKLEDSAVYLCASSLGFSGRARNEQFFGPGTRLTVL.

The chain carries TRBV12-3 or TRBV12-4 and TRBJ2-3; 7 bases align to TRBD1. CDR3 length: 15 residues. The V and J ends lost 1 base and 4 bases, in that order; junction bases with no gene match: 5. The CDR3 DNA reads as TGTGCCAGCAGTTTAGGGGACAGAATTCCAGATACGCAGTATTTT. This translates into CASSLGDRIPDTQYF.

In regard to this clonotype: A read error may produce the germline difference seen at one junction end. This chain uses TRBV7-7 with TRBJ1-1; D is undetermined. Germline CDR1 is SSHAT and CDR2 is FNYEAQ (reference sequence). This CDR3 region has 13 residues. CDR3 DNA sequence: TGTGCTAGCAGCTTAGACAAAACCACTGAAGCTTTCTTT. It translates to CASSLDKTTEAFF.

Many counts were recorded for this clonotype. The V and J genes are TRBV18 and TRBJ2-1, with unresolved D. Germline loops: CDR1 KGHSH, CDR2 LQKENI. The CDR3 contains 15 residues. Trimming stripped 3 bases from V and 0 bases from J, with 9 bases between. CDR3 sequence reads: CASSPLRSSYNEQFF. The DNA for the CDR3 is TGTGCCAGCTCACCGCTCAGGAGCTCCTACAATGAGCAGTTCTTC. Full variable domain (outside the CDR3, taken from reference TRBV18 and TRBJ2-1): NAGVMQNPRHLVRRRGQEARLRCSPMKGHSHVYWYRQLPEEGLKFMVYLQKENIIDESGMPKERFSAEFPKEGPSILRIQQVVRGDSAAYFCASSPLRSSYNEQFFGPGTRLTVL.

This clonotype was counted ten times or more. The chain carries TRBV6-2 or TRBV6-3 and TRBJ2-7; 8 nucleotides agree with TRBD2. The CDR3 is 15 residues long. Germline assignment: CDR1 MNHEY and CDR2 SVGEGT. V shed 2 bases, J shed 3 bases, and the junction held 6 bases outside the gene matches. CDR3: CASSYGAGASYEQYF. The CDR3 coding sequence is TGTGCCAGCAGTTACGGAGCGGGAGCAAGCTACGAGCAGTACTTC.

This sequence joins TRBV19 and TRBJ2-3; maybe TRBD1 (5 bases). V dropped 4 bases and J dropped 4 bases, with 12 bases sitting between them. Germline CDR1 reads LNHDA; CDR2 reads SQIVND (reference sequence). The CDR3 has 14 amino acids. The CDR3 DNA follows: TGTGCCAGTAGTAGAGGCAGGGCGGCAGATACGCAGTATTTT. Protein: CASSRGRAADTQYF.

This clonotype was found a few times. The chain links TRBV2 to TRBJ1-1, with 7 positions matching TRBD1. Germline CDR1 is SNHLY and CDR2 is FYNNEI. V was clipped by 6 bases and J by 10 bases; unmatched bases: 17. The CDR3 has 15 residues. The CDR3, as DNA: TGTGCCAGCAGGATGACGGACAGGACGAACGGTGGAGCTTTCTTT. This translates into CASRMTDRTNGGAFF.

This clonotype was counted many times. This chain joins TRBV5-6 and TRBJ2-5, with TRBD1 identical over 7 bases. V lost 3 bases and J lost 5; bases outside the gene matches: 10. The germline gives CDR1 SGHDT, CDR2 YYEEEE. The CDR3 sequence is 15 residues long. The CDR3 region is CASSSETGQWETQYF. The CDR3 nucleotides are TGTGCCAGCAGCTCAGAGACAGGGCAGTGGGAGACCCAGTACTTC.

In this sample, this clonotype turned up many times. The chain links TRBV3-1 to TRBJ2-5, with no clear D. The germline V and J ends were trimmed by 4 bases and 2 bases, with 8 bases remaining between them. The CDR3 totals 13 residues. The germline gives CDR1 LGHDT, CDR2 YNNKEL (reference sequence). CDR3 sequence (DNA): TGTGCCAGCAGCCCAGACATTCAAGAGACCCAGTACTTC. Protein product: CASSPDIQETQYF.

CDR3 loop: CATTRMSNTEAFF. The CDR3 DNA reads as TGTGCCACGACGAGGATGAGTAACACTGAAGCTTTCTTT. The chain is built from TRBV12-3 or TRBV12-4 and TRBJ1-1; D is unresolved. Trimming removed 10 bases at V and 2 bases at J, with 14 bases between. CDR3 length equals 13 residues.